This T cell receptor (beta chain) was profiled in a study of CD8+ T cells in alopecia areata. Turning to the study itself: Patients in the study were on tofacitinib for 6 to 18 months, then off it for 6 months. Percent affected scalp area, the SALT score, rated treated patients' severity.

In regard to this clone: Other DNA variants within this sample encode the same CDR3.

Extracted RNA was reverse transcribed, and the resulting cDNA served as sequencing template. Libraries were prepared by immunoSEQ multiplex PCR; TCRdb keeps only in-frame clonotypes and omits some of them. This table has over 150,000 clones, 40% to 65% appearing once. Trimming cost V 4 bases and J 0 bases, with 1 base left between them. The CDR3 contains 12 residues. Germline V lookup: CDR1 SNHLY, CDR2 FYNNEI. Treatment of the sample: oral pan-JAK inhibitor, 5-10 mg twice daily. Sequencing used CD8+ T cells sorted from blood, obtained at week 24, from a patient treated with tofacitinib. The chain joins TRBV2 to TRBJ2-1; D is ambiguous. This TCR was recovered from a human donor with alopecia areata. The CDR3 loop is CASSVSYNEQFF. The CDR3 nucleotides read TGTGCCAGCAGTGTCTCCTACAATGAGCAGTTCTTC.